Below are 32 T cell receptor beta chains sequenced from a single sample in a study of blood T cell repertoires in COVID-19. Assay used: immunoSEQ multiplex PCR; TCRdb lists only in-frame clones, some missing. The table has 200,000 to 300,000 clones, 84% seen once. Material for sequencing was peripheral blood. The source is a woman aged 35 to 49 who had recovered from COVID-19.

J is TRBJ1-1 and V is TRBV15; unclear D gene. Per the germline V gene, CDR1 is LNHNV and CDR2 is YYDKDF (reference sequence). V gave up 0 bases and J gave up 5 bases, with 10 bases separating them. CDR3 length: 14 residues. CDR3 sequence (DNA): TGTGCCACCAGCAGAGAATTGACTGGGACTGAAGCTTTCTTT. Translating it yields CATSRELTGTEAFF.

The rearrangement uses TRBV6-5 and TRBJ2-7; the match to TRBD1 covers 10 bases. V gave up 6 bases and J gave up 3 bases; unmatched junction bases: 2. This CDR3 has 13 amino acids. CDR1 is MNHEY, CDR2 SVGAGI, per germline. The CDR3 loop reads CASRTGGGYEQYF. Here the CDR3 DNA reads TGTGCCAGCAGGACAGGGGGCGGCTACGAGCAGTACTTC.

The rearrangement uses TRBV12-3 or TRBV12-4 and TRBJ1-1; D is uncertain. V was shortened by 6 bases and J by 5 bases, with 10 bases between the two germline ends. The CDR3 is 12 residues long. The CDR3 DNA reads TGTGCCAGCAGCTCGGGATCTACTGAAGCTTTCTTT. Translated, it gives CASSSGSTEAFF.

The genes are TRBV13 and TRBJ2-5; D might be TRBD2 (6 bases). The germline V and J ends were trimmed by 5 bases and 2 bases, with 15 bases remaining between them. The CDR3 has 15 amino acids. The germline gives CDR1 PRHDT, CDR2 FYEKMQ (reference sequence). The CDR3 here is CASSPRLGIQETQYF. The CDR3 nucleotides read TGTGCCAGCAGCCCTCGACTAGGGATACAAGAGACCCAGTACTTC.

This clone was observed a few times. The rearrangement links TRBV28 to TRBJ2-7; a possible D gene is TRBD1 (6 bases). The CDR3 is 13 residues long. CDR1 and CDR2 (germline): MDHEN, SYDVKM. The germline V and J ends were trimmed by 3 bases and 2 bases, with 8 bases remaining between them. The CDR3 DNA sequence: TGTGCCAGCAGTTTCGGGACACCCTACGAGCAGTACTTC. Its translation is CASSFGTPYEQYF.

The V call is TRBV30, the J call TRBJ1-5, with D perhaps TRBD1 (5 bases). CDR1 GTSNPN and CDR2 SVGIG come from the germline V gene (reference sequence). With 0 bases removed from V and 5 bases from J, the gap between germline ends came to 17 bases. This CDR3 region has 16 residues. CDR3 region: CAWSVRRGGGDQPQHF. CDR3 nucleotides: TGTGCCTGGAGTGTACGGCGGGGCGGCGGGGATCAGCCCCAGCATTTT.

The V call is TRBV2, the J call TRBJ1-1, with 7 bases aligning to TRBD1. Germline CDR1 and CDR2: SNHLY and FYNNEI. The CDR3 spans 12 residues. The ends lost 6 bases at V and 6 bases at J; junction bases unmatched: 4. The CDR3 nucleotides are TGTGCCAGCAGGGGGACAGTTTCTGAAGCTTTCTTT. This codes for CASRGTVSEAFF. Full variable domain (rest looked up from reference TRBV2 and TRBJ1-1): EPEVTQTPSHQVTQMGQEVILRCVPISNHLYFYWYRQILGQKVEFLVSFYNNEISEKSEIFDDQFSVERPDGSNFTLKIRSTKLEDSAMYFCASRGTVSEAFFGQGTRLTVV.

V is TRBV30 and J is TRBJ1-2; D remains unclear. Trimming pared 0 bases from V and 0 bases from J, leaving 5 bases between. In germline, CDR1 is GTSNPN, CDR2 SVGIG (reference sequence). The CDR3 length is 13 residues. CDR3: CAWSVQTNYGYTF. The CDR3 bases are TGTGCCTGGAGTGTTCAGACTAACTATGGCTACACCTTC. The full variable domain, rest sourced from reference TRBV30 and TRBJ1-2, is SQTIHQWPATLVQPVGSPLSLECTVEGTSNPNLYWYRQAAGRGLQLLFYSVGIGQISSEVPQNLSASRPQDRQFILSSKKLLLSDSGFYLCAWSVQTNYGYTFGSGTRLTVV.

The chain employs TRBV28 and TRBJ1-4; weak D call: TRBD1 (6 bases). V lost 6 bases to trimming and J lost 5 bases, with 10 bases between them. The germline CDR1 and CDR2 sequences are MDHEN and SYDVKM. This CDR3 is built from 13 residues. The chain's CDR3 is CASRVTGNEKLFF. DNA of the CDR3: TGTGCCAGCAGGGTCACAGGGAATGAAAAACTGTTTTTT. Drawing the rest from reference TRBV28 and TRBJ1-4, the complete variable domain is DVKVTQSSRYLVKRTGEKVFLECVQDMDHENMFWYRQDPGLGLRLIYFSYDVKMKEKGDIPEGYSVSREKKERFSLILESASTNQTSMYLCASRVTGNEKLFFGSGTQLSVL.

V is TRBV19 and J is TRBJ1-1; 7 positions agree with TRBD1. CDR1 LNHDA and CDR2 SQIVND come from the germline V gene (reference sequence). This CDR3 comprises 14 residues. V shed 5 bases and J 3 bases; nucleotides not matched to a gene: 6. In DNA, the CDR3 is TGTGCCAGTAGTCACAGGGGAGAGGACACTGAAGCTTTCTTT. It specifies CASSHRGEDTEAFF.

The gene calls are TRBV13 and TRBJ2-3, with D perhaps TRBD1 (6 bases). In germline, CDR1 is PRHDT, CDR2 FYEKMQ (reference sequence). Trimming left V 5 bases short and J 4 bases short, with 10 bases between. This CDR3 has 13 residues. The CDR3 nucleotides read TGTGCCAGCAGCCGGACAGCTCCAGATACGCAGTATTTT. Its translation: CASSRTAPDTQYF. Combining the CDR3 with reference TRBV13 and TRBJ2-3 gives the whole variable domain AAGVIQSPRHLIKEKRETATLKCYPIPRHDTVYWYQQGPGQDPQFLISFYEKMQSDKGSIPDRFSAQQFSDYHSELNMSSLELGDSALYFCASSRTAPDTQYFGPGTRLTVL.

The genes are TRBV6-5 and TRBJ2-7, with D possibly TRBD1 on 6 matching bases. In germline, CDR1 is MNHEY, CDR2 SVGAGI. The ends were cut back, 7 bases at V and 3 bases at J, with 22 bases in the middle. The CDR3 spans 16 residues. CDR3 DNA sequence: TGTGCCAGCATCTACTCTCGGGCAGGGGAAGGCTACGAGCAGTACTTC. Its translation: CASIYSRAGEGYEQYF.

The chain is built from TRBV5-1 and TRBJ1-4; D might be TRBD1 (6 bases). Germline values: CDR1 SGHRS, CDR2 YFSETQ. This CDR3 is built from 15 residues. V was trimmed by 5 bases and J by 6 bases, leaving 17 bases between them. The CDR3 DNA reads TGCGCCAGCAGTCCCTTGGGACAATTGTATGAAAAACTGTTTTTT. This encodes CASSPLGQLYEKLFF.

This clone was counted a single time. V is TRBV7-9 and J is TRBJ1-5, with unresolved D. CDR1 and CDR2 (germline): SEHNR, FQNEAQ (reference sequence). V was trimmed by 1 base and J by 0 bases, leaving 13 bases between them. This CDR3 is built from 17 residues. CDR3 protein: CASSLDSASISNQPQHF. The CDR3 nucleotides are TGTGCCAGCAGCTTAGATTCTGCCAGTATTAGCAATCAGCCCCAGCATTTT. Combining the CDR3 with reference TRBV7-9 and TRBJ1-5 gives the whole variable domain DTGVSQNPRHKITKRGQNVTFRCDPISEHNRLYWYRQTLGQGPEFLTYFQNEAQLEKSRLLSDRFSAERPKGSFSTLEIQRTEQGDSAMYLCASSLDSASISNQPQHFGDGTRLSIL.

This sequence joins TRBV15 and TRBJ1-4; 7 bases map to TRBD1. CDR1 and CDR2 from the germline V gene are LNHNV and YYDKDF (reference sequence). V trimming: 3 bases; J trimming: 7 bases; junction bases outside the gene matches: 8. The CDR3 is 15 residues long. CDR3 sequence: CATSSRQGYVEKLFF. The DNA of the CDR3 is TGTGCCACCAGCAGCAGACAGGGCTACGTTGAAAAACTGTTTTTT.

V and J are TRBV27 and TRBJ1-1; D is perhaps TRBD1 (5 bases). Trimming removed 2 bases at V and 8 bases at J, with 12 bases between. Germline values: CDR1 MNHEY, CDR2 SMNVEV (reference sequence). There are 13 residues in the CDR3. CDR3 protein: CASSLQGFREAFF. CDR3 in DNA: TGTGCCAGCAGTTTACAGGGCTTTCGAGAAGCTTTCTTT.

This rearrangement joins TRBV19 to TRBJ2-7; no definite D call. This CDR3 spans 15 amino acids. V lost 5 bases and J 0 bases, leaving 14 bases between the germline ends. Looked up from germline, CDR1 is LNHDA and CDR2 is SQIVND (reference sequence). The CDR3 coding sequence is TGTGCCAGTAGTCCCCAGGCAGTTAGCTCCTACGAGCAGTACTTC. This gives the protein CASSPQAVSSYEQYF.

V gene TRBV19 combines with J gene TRBJ2-7, with no clear D. The CDR3 spans 14 residues. Germline V gives CDR1 LNHDA, CDR2 SQIVND (reference sequence). V dropped 1 base and J dropped 0 bases, with 7 bases sitting between them. The CDR3 loop reads CASSIGSSSYEQYF. Here the CDR3 DNA reads TGTGCCAGTAGTATAGGTTCGAGCTCCTACGAGCAGTACTTC.

The V gene is TRBV6-5, the J gene TRBJ1-2; TRBD1 matches at 11 bases. Germline CDR1 is MNHEY and CDR2 is SVGAGI. The V gene end was trimmed by 5 bases and the J gene end by 5 bases; junction bases not matched to a gene: 4. This CDR3 has 14 amino acids. The CDR3 region is CASSRDRGGYGYTF. The CDR3 DNA reads as TGTGCCAGCAGTCGGGACAGGGGGGGTTATGGCTACACCTTC.

The CDR3 loop is CASSQQGALTGELFF. In nucleotides, the CDR3 is TGTGCCAGCAGCCAGCAGGGGGCCCTCACCGGGGAGCTGTTTTTT. The chain has TRBV6-6 and TRBJ2-2; 8 bases line up with TRBD1. This CDR3 comprises 15 residues. The ends lost 6 bases at V and 4 bases at J; junction bases unmatched: 7. The germline V gene encodes CDR1 MNHNY and CDR2 SVGAGI (reference sequence).

The chain has TRBV29-1 and TRBJ2-7; weak D call: TRBD2 (7 bases). This CDR3 is 14 amino acids long. Trimming removed 5 bases at V and 2 bases at J, with 16 bases between. Germline values: CDR1 SQVTM, CDR2 ANQGSEA. CDR3 coding DNA: TGCAGCGTTAGGGGGGGGGACGCCGCCTACGAGCAGTACTTC. Its translation is CSVRGGDAAYEQYF.

The rearrangement joins TRBV5-1 to TRBJ2-3; TRBD1 matches 10 bases. The CDR3 has 14 amino acids. Germline V gene lookup returns CDR1 SGHRS and CDR2 YFSETQ. Trimming removed 4 bases from V and 4 bases from J; junction bases left unmatched: 3. Here the CDR3 reads CASSVTGGPDTQYF. The CDR3 DNA reads TGCGCCAGCAGCGTGACAGGGGGCCCAGATACGCAGTATTTT. The full variable domain, completed using reference TRBV5-1 and TRBJ2-3, is KAGVTQTPRYLIKTRGQQVTLSCSPISGHRSVSWYQQTPGQGLQFLFEYFSETQRNKGNFPGRFSGRQFSNSRSEMNVSTLELGDSALYLCASSVTGGPDTQYFGPGTRLTVL.

This chain links TRBV7-8 with TRBJ2-3, with TRBD1 matching 8 bases. Losses at the gene ends were 4 bases for V and 5 bases for J; bases not matched to a gene: 8. The CDR3 is 15 amino acids. Germline V gene data show CDR1 as SGHVS and CDR2 as FQNEAQ. Written as DNA, the CDR3 is TGTGCCAGCAGCTCCCTCGGACAGGGCTTAGATACGCAGTATTTT. As protein: CASSSLGQGLDTQYF.

The V gene is TRBV11-1, the J gene TRBJ2-2; 9 bases are shared with TRBD1. The CDR3 consists of 15 residues. Germline assignment: CDR1 SGHAT and CDR2 FQDESV (reference sequence). V shed 5 bases, J shed 5 bases, and the junction held 6 bases outside the gene matches. The CDR3 DNA follows: TGTGCCAGCAGCGCTAGACAGGGGGTGACCGGGGAGCTGTTTTTT. It specifies CASSARQGVTGELFF.

V usage is TRBV24-1 and J usage is TRBJ2-3; TRBD1 is a possible D gene (6 bases). Germline V gene lookup returns CDR1 KGHDR and CDR2 SFDVKD. Trimming shortened V by 10 bases and J by 2 bases, and 12 bases separated the two germline ends. The CDR3 has 13 amino acids. DNA for the CDR3: TGTGCCACTTCGGACAGCCACACAGATACGCAGTATTTT. Its translation is CATSDSHTDTQYF.

CDR3 nucleotides: TGCAGCGTTGAAGCCCTGGCAAATGAGCAGTTCTTC. Its protein product is CSVEALANEQFF. The rearrangement links TRBV29-1 to TRBJ2-1; no definite D call. Per germline, CDR1 SQVTM and CDR2 ANQGSEA. Trimming cost V 1 base and J 7 bases, with 8 bases left between them. This CDR3 is built from 12 residues.

The chain is built from TRBV24-1 and TRBJ2-1, with 9 bases matching TRBD2. V shed 6 bases, J shed 3 bases, and the junction held 5 bases outside the gene matches. CDR3 size: 15 residues. Germline CDR1 reads KGHDR; CDR2 reads SFDVKD. CDR3: CATSSPTSGYNEQFF. CDR3 sequence (DNA): TGTGCCACCAGTTCCCCGACTAGCGGCTACAATGAGCAGTTCTTC.

The chain carries TRBV19 and TRBJ2-6; D not resolved. Germline CDR1 is LNHDA and CDR2 is SQIVND (reference sequence). The CDR3 sequence is 15 residues long. Deletions cut 7 bases from V and 3 bases from J, with 13 bases between. The CDR3 protein is CASKNRQSGANVLTF. The DNA of the CDR3 is TGTGCCAGTAAAAACAGACAAAGTGGGGCCAACGTCCTGACTTTC.

The chain uses TRBV4-1 and TRBJ2-7; 7 bases line up with TRBD1. Germline V CDR1 and CDR2: MGHRA, YSYEKL. Unmatched junction bases numbered 7, after V lost 7 bases and J lost 1 base. The CDR3 has 14 amino acids. DNA for the CDR3: TGCGCCAGCAAGACCGGGACAGCATCCTACGAGCAGTACTTC. Its protein is CASKTGTASYEQYF.

The chain is built from TRBV7-3 and TRBJ2-1, with 12 positions matching TRBD2. V shed 4 bases and J 2 bases; nucleotides not matched to a gene: 6. CDR3 length: 17 residues. CDR1 and CDR2 (germline): SGHTA, FQGTGA. CDR3 region: CASSSPSSGGAYNEQFF. CDR3 coding DNA: TGTGCCAGCAGCTCACCTTCTAGCGGGGGGGCCTACAATGAGCAGTTCTTC. Combining the CDR3 with reference TRBV7-3 and TRBJ2-1 gives the whole variable domain GAGVSQTPSNKVTEKGKYVELRCDPISGHTALYWYRQSLGQGPEFLIYFQGTGAADDSGLPNDRFFAVRPEGSVSTLKIQRTERGDSAVYLCASSSPSSGGAYNEQFFGPGTRLTVL.

V usage is TRBV7-9 and J usage is TRBJ1-3; D is unclear. CDR1 is SEHNR and CDR2 is FQNEAQ in the germline V gene (reference sequence). This CDR3 is 15 amino acids long. V was cut by 5 bases and J by 1 base, with 12 bases left in between. The CDR3 DNA sequence: TGTGCCAGCAGCCCCCAGCGGGGTTCTGGAAACACCATATATTTT. Amino acids: CASSPQRGSGNTIYF.

The chain recombines TRBV4-2 with TRBJ1-1; 8 nucleotides match TRBD1. Trimming at V came to 4 bases and at J to 4 bases, leaving 8 bases not matched to a gene. The CDR3 runs 15 residues. Germline lookup yields CDR1 LGHNA and CDR2 YNFKEQ. The CDR3 loop is CASSLDRAGGTEAFF. The DNA of the CDR3 is TGTGCCAGCAGCCTGGACAGGGCGGGCGGCACTGAAGCTTTCTTT.